This T cell receptor beta chain came from a study of blood T cell repertoires in COVID-19. About the research overall: In each case, the material was cDNA or gDNA derived from T cells, B-cell-depleted T cells, or PBMCs.

In the study's own analysis: Amplification of reference gene primers provided the estimated nucleated cell counts. The protocol was immunoSEQ multiplex PCR, while the TCRdb copy is restricted to in-frame clones and leaves out a portion. V and J calls and clone size are given by that table; D and trimming were obtained from the DNA. The sample has about 75,000 clones; 79% are singletons. The source is a woman of 80 years or more with active or convalescent COVID-19. Sequenced input: peripheral blood.

In nucleotides, the CDR3 is TGTGCCAGCAGCGGCAGGGTGGCAGTCGGAGGCTACACCTTC. Protein sequence: CASSGRVAVGGYTF. The V gene is TRBV7-2, the J gene TRBJ1-2; TRBD1 is a possible D gene (5 bases). Germline-derived CDR1 and CDR2 are SGHTA and FQGNSA. V was clipped by 5 bases and J by 8 bases, with 18 bases between them. The CDR3 is 14 residues long.